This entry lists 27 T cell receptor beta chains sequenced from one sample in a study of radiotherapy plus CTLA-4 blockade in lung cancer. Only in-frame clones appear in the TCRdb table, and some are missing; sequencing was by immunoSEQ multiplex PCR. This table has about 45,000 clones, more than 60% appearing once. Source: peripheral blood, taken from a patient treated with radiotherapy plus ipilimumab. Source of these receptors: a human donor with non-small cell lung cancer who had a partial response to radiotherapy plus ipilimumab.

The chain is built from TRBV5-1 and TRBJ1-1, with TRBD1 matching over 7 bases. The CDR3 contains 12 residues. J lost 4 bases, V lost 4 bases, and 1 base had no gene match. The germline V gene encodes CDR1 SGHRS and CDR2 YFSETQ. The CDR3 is CASSRDSTEAFF. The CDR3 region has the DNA TGCGCCAGCAGCCGGGACAGCACTGAAGCTTTCTTT.

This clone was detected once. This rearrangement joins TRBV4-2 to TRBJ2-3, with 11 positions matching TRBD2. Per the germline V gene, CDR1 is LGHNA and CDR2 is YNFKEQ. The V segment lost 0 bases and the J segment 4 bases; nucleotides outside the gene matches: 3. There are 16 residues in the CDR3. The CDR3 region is CASSQELAGEADTQYF. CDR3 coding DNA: TGTGCCAGCAGCCAAGAACTAGCGGGGGAAGCAGATACGCAGTATTTT.

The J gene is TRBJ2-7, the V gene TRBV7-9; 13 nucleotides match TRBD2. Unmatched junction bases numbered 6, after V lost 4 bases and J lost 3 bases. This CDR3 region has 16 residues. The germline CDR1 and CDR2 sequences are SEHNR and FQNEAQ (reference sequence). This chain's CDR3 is CASSWGLAGISYEQYF. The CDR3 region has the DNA TGTGCCAGCAGCTGGGGACTAGCGGGAATTAGCTACGAGCAGTACTTC.

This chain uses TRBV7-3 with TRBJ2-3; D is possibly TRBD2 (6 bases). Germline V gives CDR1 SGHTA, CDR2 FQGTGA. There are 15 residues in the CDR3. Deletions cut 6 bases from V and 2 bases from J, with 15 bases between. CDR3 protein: CASSPSRGLTDTQYF. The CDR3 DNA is TGTGCCAGCAGTCCCTCGAGGGGACTCACAGATACGCAGTATTTT.

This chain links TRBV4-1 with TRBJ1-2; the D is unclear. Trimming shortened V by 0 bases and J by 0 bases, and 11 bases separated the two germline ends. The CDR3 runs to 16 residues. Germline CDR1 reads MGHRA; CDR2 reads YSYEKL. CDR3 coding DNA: TGCGCCAGCAGCCAAGAGGACTCAGGCGCTAACTATGGCTACACCTTC. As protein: CASSQEDSGANYGYTF.

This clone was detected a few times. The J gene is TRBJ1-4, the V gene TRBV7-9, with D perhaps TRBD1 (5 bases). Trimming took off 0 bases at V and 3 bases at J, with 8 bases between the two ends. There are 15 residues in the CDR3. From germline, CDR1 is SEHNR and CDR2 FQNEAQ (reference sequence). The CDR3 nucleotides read TGTGCCAGCAGCTTAGCCCAGGGCGCTAATGAAAAACTGTTTTTT. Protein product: CASSLAQGANEKLFF.

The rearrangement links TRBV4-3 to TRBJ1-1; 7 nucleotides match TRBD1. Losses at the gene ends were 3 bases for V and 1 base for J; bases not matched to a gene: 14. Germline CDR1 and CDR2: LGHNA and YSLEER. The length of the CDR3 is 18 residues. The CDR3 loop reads CASSQRWQGDLPNTEAFF. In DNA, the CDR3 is TGCGCCAGCAGCCAGAGGTGGCAGGGGGACCTTCCGAACACTGAAGCTTTCTTT.

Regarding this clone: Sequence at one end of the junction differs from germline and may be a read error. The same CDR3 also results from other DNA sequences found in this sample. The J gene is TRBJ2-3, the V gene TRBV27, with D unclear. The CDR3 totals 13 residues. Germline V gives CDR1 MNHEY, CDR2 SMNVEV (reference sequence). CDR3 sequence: CASSFPGLDTQYF. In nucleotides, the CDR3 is TGCGCCAGCAGTTTCCCCGGGTTAGATACGCAGTATTTT.

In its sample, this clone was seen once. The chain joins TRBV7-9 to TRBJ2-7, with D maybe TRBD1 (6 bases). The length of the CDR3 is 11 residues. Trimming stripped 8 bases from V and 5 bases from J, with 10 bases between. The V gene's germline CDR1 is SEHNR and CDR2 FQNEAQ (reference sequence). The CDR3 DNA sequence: TGTGCCAGCGGGAACAGGGACGAGCAGTACTTC. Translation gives CASGNRDEQYF.

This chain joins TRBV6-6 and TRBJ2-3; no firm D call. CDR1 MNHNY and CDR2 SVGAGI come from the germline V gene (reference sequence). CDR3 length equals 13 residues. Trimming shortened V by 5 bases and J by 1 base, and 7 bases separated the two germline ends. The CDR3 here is CASSPRGTDTQYF. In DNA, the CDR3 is TGTGCCAGCAGTCCTCGGGGCACAGATACGCAGTATTTT.

The CDR3 DNA is TGTGCCAGCAGCCAATCTGCAGGGTTTTCGGAAGCTTTCTTT. This translates into CASSQSAGFSEAFF. The V and J genes are TRBV16 and TRBJ1-1; D may be TRBD1 (5 bases). Trimming cost V 0 bases and J 8 bases, with 13 bases left between them. The germline V gene has CDR1 KGHSY and CDR2 FQNENV. The CDR3 runs 14 residues.

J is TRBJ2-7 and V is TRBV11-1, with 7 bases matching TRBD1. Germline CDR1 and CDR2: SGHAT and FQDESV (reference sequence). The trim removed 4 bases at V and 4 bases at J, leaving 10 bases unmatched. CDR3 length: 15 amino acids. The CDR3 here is CASSSRGSLTYEQYF. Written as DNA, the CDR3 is TGTGCCAGCAGCTCCAGGGGGTCCCTCACATACGAGCAGTACTTC.

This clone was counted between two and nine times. CDR3 loop: CASSSMERSGQFF. DNA of the CDR3: TGTGCCAGCAGTTCGATGGAGCGGTCGGGGCAGTTCTTC. V and J are TRBV5-8 and TRBJ2-1, with TRBD2 as a possible D gene (5 bases). Germline loops: CDR1 SGHTS, CDR2 YDEGEE. This CDR3 is 13 amino acids long. V gave up 5 bases and J gave up 12 bases, with 18 bases separating them.

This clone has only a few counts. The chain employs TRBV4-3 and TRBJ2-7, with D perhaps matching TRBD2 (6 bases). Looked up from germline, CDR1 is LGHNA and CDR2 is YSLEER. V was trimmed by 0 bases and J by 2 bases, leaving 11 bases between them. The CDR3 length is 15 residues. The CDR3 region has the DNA TGCGCCAGCAGCCAAGATCCCCTAGCGACCTACGAGCAGTACTTC. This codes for CASSQDPLATYEQYF.

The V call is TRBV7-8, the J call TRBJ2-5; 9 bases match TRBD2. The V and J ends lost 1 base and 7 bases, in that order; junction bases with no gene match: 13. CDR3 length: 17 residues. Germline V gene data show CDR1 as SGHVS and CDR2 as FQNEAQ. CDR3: CASSLDPISGRGLTQYF. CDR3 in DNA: TGTGCCAGCAGCTTAGATCCTATTAGCGGGAGAGGGTTGACCCAGTACTTC.

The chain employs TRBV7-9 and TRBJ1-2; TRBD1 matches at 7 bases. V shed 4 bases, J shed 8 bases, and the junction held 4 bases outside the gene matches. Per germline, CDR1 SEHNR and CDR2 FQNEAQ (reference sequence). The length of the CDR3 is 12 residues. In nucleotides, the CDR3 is TGTGCCAGCAGCTGGACAGGTGGCGGCTACACCTTC. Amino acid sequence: CASSWTGGGYTF.

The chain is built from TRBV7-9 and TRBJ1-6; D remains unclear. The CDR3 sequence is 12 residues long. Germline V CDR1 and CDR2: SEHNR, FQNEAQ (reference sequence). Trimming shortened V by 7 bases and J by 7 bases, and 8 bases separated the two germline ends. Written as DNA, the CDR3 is TGTGCCAGCACTCCGGGGAATTCACCCCTCCACTTT. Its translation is CASTPGNSPLHF.

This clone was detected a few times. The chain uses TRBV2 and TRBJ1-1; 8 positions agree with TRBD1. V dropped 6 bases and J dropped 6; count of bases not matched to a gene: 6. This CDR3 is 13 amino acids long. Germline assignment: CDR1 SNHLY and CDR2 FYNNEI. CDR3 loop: CASRITGGPEAFF. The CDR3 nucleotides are TGTGCCAGCAGGATCACAGGGGGGCCTGAAGCTTTCTTT.

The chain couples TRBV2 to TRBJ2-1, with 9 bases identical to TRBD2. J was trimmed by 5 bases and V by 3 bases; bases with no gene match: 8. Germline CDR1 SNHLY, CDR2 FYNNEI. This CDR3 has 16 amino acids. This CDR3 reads CASSEDSGSGNNEQFF. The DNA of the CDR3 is TGTGCCAGCAGTGAGGATAGCGGGAGTGGAAACAATGAGCAGTTCTTC.

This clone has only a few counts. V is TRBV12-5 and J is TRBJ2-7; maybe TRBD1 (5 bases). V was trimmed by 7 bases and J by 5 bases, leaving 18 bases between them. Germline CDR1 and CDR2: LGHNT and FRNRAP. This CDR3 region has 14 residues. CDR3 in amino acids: CASAKDTGKNEQYF. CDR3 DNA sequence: TGTGCTAGTGCCAAGGACACTGGAAAAAACGAGCAGTACTTC.

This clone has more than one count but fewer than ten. This chain's CDR3 is CASSPRRVGGYGYTF. CDR3 sequence (DNA): TGTGCCAGCAGCCCTCGCCGGGTAGGAGGCTATGGCTACACCTTC. V is TRBV5-5 and J is TRBJ1-2; D gene unclear. This CDR3 comprises 15 residues. Deletions cut 4 bases from V and 4 bases from J, with 17 bases between. Germline-derived CDR1 and CDR2 are SGHKS and YYEKEE (reference sequence).

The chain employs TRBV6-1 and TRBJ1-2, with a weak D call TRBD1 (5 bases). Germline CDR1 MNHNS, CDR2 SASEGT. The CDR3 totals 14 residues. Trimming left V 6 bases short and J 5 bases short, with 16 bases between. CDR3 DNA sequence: TGTGCCAGCAGGGGCCATGAAGGGGCTTATGGCTACACCTTC. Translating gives CASRGHEGAYGYTF.

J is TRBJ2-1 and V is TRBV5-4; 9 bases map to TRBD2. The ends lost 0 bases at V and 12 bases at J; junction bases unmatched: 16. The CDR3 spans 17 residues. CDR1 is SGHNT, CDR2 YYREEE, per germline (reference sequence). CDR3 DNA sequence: TGTGCCAGCAGCTTGGGGCCGACTAGCGGAGGGGGTGGGGGGCAGTTCTTC. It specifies CASSLGPTSGGGGGQFF.

The CDR3 DNA reads as TGTGCCAGCAGCTTGAGTGGGACAGGGAATACCAAAAACATTCAGTACTTC. Its translation: CASSLSGTGNTKNIQYF. The V call is TRBV7-2, the J call TRBJ2-4, with 9 bases matching TRBD1. The ends lost 3 bases at V and 2 bases at J; junction bases unmatched: 8. The CDR3 covers 17 residues. Germline lookup yields CDR1 SGHTA and CDR2 FQGNSA.

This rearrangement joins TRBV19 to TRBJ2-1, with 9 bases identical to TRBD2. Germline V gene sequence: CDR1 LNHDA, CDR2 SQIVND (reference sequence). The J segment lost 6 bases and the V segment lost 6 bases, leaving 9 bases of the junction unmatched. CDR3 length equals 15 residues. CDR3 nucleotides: TGTGCCAGTAGGCTCGGGACTAGCTTGTTCAATGAGCAGTTCTTC. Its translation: CASRLGTSLFNEQFF.

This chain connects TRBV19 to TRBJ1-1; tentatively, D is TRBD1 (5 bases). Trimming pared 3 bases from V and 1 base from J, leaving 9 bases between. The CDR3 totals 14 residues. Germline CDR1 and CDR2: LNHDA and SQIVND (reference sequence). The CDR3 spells CASSMRDWNTEAFF. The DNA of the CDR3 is TGTGCCAGTAGTATGAGGGACTGGAACACTGAAGCTTTCTTT.

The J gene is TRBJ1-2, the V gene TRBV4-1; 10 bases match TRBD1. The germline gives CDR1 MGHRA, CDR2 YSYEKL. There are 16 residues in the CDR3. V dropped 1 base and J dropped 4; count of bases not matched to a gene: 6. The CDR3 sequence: CASSQAGQGSFYGYTF. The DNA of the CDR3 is TGCGCCAGCAGCCAAGCGGGACAGGGGTCTTTCTATGGCTACACCTTC.